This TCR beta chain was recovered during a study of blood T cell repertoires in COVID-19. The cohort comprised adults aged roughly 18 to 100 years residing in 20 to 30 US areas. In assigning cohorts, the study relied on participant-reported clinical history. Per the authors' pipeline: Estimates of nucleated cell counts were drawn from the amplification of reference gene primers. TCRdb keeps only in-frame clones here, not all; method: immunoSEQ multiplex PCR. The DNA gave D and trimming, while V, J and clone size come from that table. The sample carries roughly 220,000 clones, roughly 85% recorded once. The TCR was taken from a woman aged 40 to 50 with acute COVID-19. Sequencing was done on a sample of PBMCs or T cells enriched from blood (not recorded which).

The DNA for the CDR3 is TGCGCCAGCAGTGTATCGGTAGGGCGGGAGAGCACCGGGGAGCTGTTTTTT. Its protein is CASSVSVGRESTGELFF. This chain joins TRBV10-2 and TRBJ2-2; 7 positions match TRBD2. CDR1 WSHSY and CDR2 SAAADI come from the germline V gene. The junction had 12 bases not matched to a gene; V was cut back by 4 bases and J by 4 bases. The CDR3 sequence is 17 residues long.